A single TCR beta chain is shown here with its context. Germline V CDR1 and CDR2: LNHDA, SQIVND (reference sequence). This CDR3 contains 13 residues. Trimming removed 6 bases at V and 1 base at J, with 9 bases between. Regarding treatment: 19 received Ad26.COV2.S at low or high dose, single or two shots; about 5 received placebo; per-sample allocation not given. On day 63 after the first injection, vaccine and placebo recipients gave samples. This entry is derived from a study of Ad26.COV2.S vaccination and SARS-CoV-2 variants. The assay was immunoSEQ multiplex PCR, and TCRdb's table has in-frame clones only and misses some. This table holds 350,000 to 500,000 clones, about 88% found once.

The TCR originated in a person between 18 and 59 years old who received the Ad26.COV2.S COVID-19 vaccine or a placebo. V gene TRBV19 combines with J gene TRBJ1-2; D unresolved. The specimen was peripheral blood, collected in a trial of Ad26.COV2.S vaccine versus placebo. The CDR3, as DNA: TGTGCCAGTAGGGGCCCGAGTAACTATGGCTACACCTTC. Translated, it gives CASRGPSNYGYTF.